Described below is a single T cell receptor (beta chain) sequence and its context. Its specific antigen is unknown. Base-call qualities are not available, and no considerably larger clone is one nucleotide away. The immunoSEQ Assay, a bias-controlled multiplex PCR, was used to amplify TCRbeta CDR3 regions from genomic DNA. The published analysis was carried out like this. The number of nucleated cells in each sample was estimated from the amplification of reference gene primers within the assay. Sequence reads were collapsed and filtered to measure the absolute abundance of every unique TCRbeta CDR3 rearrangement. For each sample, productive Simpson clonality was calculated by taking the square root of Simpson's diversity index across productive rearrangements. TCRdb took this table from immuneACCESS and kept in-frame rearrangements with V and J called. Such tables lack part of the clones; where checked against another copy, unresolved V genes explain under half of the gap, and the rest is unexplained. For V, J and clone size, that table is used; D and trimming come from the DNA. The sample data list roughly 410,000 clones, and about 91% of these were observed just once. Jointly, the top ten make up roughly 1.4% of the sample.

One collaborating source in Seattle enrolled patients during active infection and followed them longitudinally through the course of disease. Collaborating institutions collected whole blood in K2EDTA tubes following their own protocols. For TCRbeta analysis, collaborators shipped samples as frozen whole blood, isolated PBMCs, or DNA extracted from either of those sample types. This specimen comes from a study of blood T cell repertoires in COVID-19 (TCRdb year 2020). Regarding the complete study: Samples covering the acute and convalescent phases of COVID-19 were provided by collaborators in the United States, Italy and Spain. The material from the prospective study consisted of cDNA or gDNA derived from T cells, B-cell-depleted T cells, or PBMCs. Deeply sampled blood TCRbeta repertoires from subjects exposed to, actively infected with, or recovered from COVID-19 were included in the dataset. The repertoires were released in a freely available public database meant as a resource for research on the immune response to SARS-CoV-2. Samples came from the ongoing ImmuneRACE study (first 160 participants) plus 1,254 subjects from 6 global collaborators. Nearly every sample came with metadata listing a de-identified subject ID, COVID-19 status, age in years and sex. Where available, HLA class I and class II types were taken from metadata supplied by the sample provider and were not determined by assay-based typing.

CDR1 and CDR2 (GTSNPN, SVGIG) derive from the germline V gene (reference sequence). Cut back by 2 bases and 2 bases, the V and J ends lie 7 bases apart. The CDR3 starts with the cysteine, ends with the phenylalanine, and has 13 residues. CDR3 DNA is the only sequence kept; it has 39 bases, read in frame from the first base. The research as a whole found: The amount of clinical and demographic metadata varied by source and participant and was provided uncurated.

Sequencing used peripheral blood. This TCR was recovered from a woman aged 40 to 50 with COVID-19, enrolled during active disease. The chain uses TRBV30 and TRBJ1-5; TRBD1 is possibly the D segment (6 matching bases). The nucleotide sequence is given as TGTGCCTGGAGTTACAGGGGCAATCAGCCCCAGCATTTT. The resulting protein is CAWSYRGNQPQHF. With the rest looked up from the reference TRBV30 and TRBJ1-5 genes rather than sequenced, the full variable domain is SQTIHQWPATLVQPVGSPLSLECTVEGTSNPNLYWYRQAAGRGLQLLFYSVGIGQISSEVPQNLSASRPQDRQFILSSKKLLLSDSGFYLCAWSYRGNQPQHFGDGTRLSIL.